The source of this TCR beta chain is a study of cytomegalovirus exposure and HLA in healthy donors (TCRdb year 2017). With regard to the full study: An earlier analysis of several hundred of the donors reported approximately 280 Gb of sequence data and 90 million to 120 million unique TCR beta sequences obtained from 180 million or so T cells. Genome-wide SNP genotypes for about 65% of the 666 donors were used in a later genetic analysis, which treated that subset as a discovery cohort. Rather than using new phenotypic data, the later analysis identified candidate immune exposures from TCR beta sequences and from how often those sequences occurred across donors. All discovery cohort repertoires had been generated on a single sequencing platform. Both class I and class II loci were covered by HLA typing, at four-digit resolution. The number of typed donors differed by locus: about 629-640 for A, B, C, DRB1 and DQB1; roughly 510 for DQA1; fewer than 610 for DPA1; and some 470 for DPB1. An earlier analysis of about 600 of the donors used high-throughput TCR beta sequencing to judge whether each TCR beta V gene segment behaved as functional or pseudogenic. The T cell repertoires of under 700 subjects were profiled by immunosequencing and related to cytomegalovirus serostatus. Across approximately 400 genotyped donors of the cohort, an average of about 240,000 unique TCR beta nucleotide sequences per donor were sequenced, and roughly 17% of those sequences were non-productive. Around 320 gigabases of sequencing data and tens of millions of unique TCR sequences were included in an early release covering over 600 HLA-typed donors. Five DR-DQ haplotypes were treated as single units for association and clustering because of strong linkage in the cohort. In a later analysis, previously published TCR beta repertoires from 670 or so donors were re-analyzed and high-resolution HLA genotyping was added so that TCR occurrence patterns could be studied. Donor age, sex, ethnicity and CMV serostatus were compiled together with the repertoire data. Among the roughly 410 genotyped donors, around 81% belonged to the genetic ancestry cluster associated with self-reported Caucasian donors. Along with the approximately 650-subject first cohort, a separate validation cohort of roughly 110 different subjects was used. The aim of the study was to test whether cataloging public T cell receptors could identify signatures of past pathogen exposure. High-throughput TCR immunosequencing, statistical association of individual TCRs with disease status, and machine learning were combined to predict cytomegalovirus infection status. Here is what the overall study found, with its caveats: Broadly in line with IMGT annotations, most TCR beta V segments showed up in productive rearrangements about 87% or about 30% of the time in an earlier analysis of several hundred of the donors. According to a later genetic analysis, donors in an Asian-associated ancestry cluster had fewer N-insertions in productive TCRs than the roughly 700-donor mean. Because HLA typing was unavailable for some donors at each locus, only the typed subset was used in association tests. The presence/absence analyses assumed that sequencing depth was roughly uniform across donors, and that assumption may not be true. Strong co-occurrence of HLA alleles, especially DR and DQ, made assigning TCR associations to individual alleles difficult. A later analysis found that HLA-associated TCR beta chains were more clonally expanded and had lower generation probabilities than equally common non-associated chains. Linkage disequilibrium might explain the correlated functional status among segregating V segments, but an unknown experimental factor could not be excluded. Most TCR sequences were observed very rarely across donors, whereas some public TCRs were present in many individuals. Cytomegalovirus status was reported to be diagnosed by the classifier with high specificity and sensitivity in both the original and validation cohorts. The cohort was sequenced for TCR beta chains only, and without alpha or paired-chain data the features that could be detected were limited. Three of the identified cytomegalovirus-associated TCR beta chains were confirmed in vitro to be specific for cytomegalovirus antigens. In a later analysis, several top co-occurrence clusters were reported to appear linked to parvovirus B19, influenza, CMV and Epstein-Barr virus. About 17 rarely observed V segments, including chromosome 9 orphons, were excluded from the earlier analysis of about 600 of the donors because counts were too low. In a later analysis, 15,000 to 20,000 TCR beta sequences were associated with specific HLA alleles at a false discovery rate of 0.05. It was suggested by the authors that the approach could potentially be generalized to other disease states and immunological phenotypes. According to a later analysis, most CMV-associated TCR beta chains appeared to be HLA-restricted, and the HLA associations seemed to be driven largely by CMV exposure. A later genetic analysis associated a missense DCLRE1C variant with V-gene and J-gene trimming of TCR beta chains, and an independent cohort replicated the association. In the study, approximately 160 TCR beta chains were listed as associated with cytomegalovirus. A further reported finding was that TCR beta sequences accurately predicted the HLA-A and HLA-B alleles for most subjects in the first cohort. The sequencing pipeline was judged likely to have produced a cluster of highly shared sequence variants as a technical artifact. In a later analysis, the rate of TCR association differed among HLA loci, with DRB1 alleles having the most associated TCRs and HLA-C alleles having the fewest. The only immune exposure information available for the cohort was CMV serostatus. Because the 87-base-pair reads could not distinguish some IMGT-functional V segments, including TRBV6-2 and TRBV6-3, those segments were excluded.

Library construction relied on the immunoSEQ multiplex PCR assay. A mixture of 60 forward primers for TCR Vbeta segments and 13 reverse primers for TCR Jbeta segments was used in the multiplex PCR. Amplification of the CDR3 region of rearranged TCR beta genes was performed with a multiplex PCR assay on genomic DNA. Amplified TCR beta libraries were sequenced as 87-base-pair reads on the Illumina HiSeq System. In the paper's pipeline: In a later analysis, tens of millions of unique TCR beta chains were counted across the 690 or so repertoires, and around 10 million of these chains were shared by at least two donors. A nearest-neighbor algorithm error-corrected the raw reads and collapsed the reads into unique sequences, merging closely related sequences to remove PCR and sequencing errors. V, D and J gene segments were assigned by aligning CDR3 sequences to IMGT reference sequences. For a sequence to be retained, a match of at least six nucleotides was required to both a V gene segment and a J gene segment. A rearrangement counted as productive if the CDR3 had no stop codons and remained in frame with V and J, and every other rearrangement counted as non-productive. CDR3 was defined according to IMGT convention as the region running from the second conserved V-encoded cysteine to the conserved J-encoded phenylalanine. The earlier analysis of roughly 590 of the donors excluded any sequence lacking an unambiguous match to a single V gene segment. An earlier analysis of 587 of the donors classified V segments as functional when productive rearrangements were above 56.7% and as segregating when the standard deviation between donors was above 5%. A statistical classification framework was built for diagnosing cytomegalovirus status from the catalog of TCR beta chain sequences. In a later analysis, TCR nucleotide sequences were compared against IMGT/GENE-DB human TR gene sequences so that V and J genes could be assigned. The TCRdist pipeline was used in a later analysis to assign CDR3 sequences and most-parsimonious VDJ recombination scenarios. A later analysis defined each TCR beta chain by its CDR3 amino acid sequence plus V-gene family, and excluded reads lacking a unique V-gene family. As a way to deal with suspected cross-contamination and a sequencing artifact, a later analysis dropped 450 to 700 nucleotide sequences that were highly shared and had low generation probability. A later analysis calculated a clonal expansion index for each public chain from normalized within-repertoire ranks of inferred template counts. In a later analysis, generation probabilities were computed using a VDJ recombination model fitted to out-of-frame rearrangements, and the results were checked against IGoR. A later analysis scored TCR-TCR, TCR-HLA and TCR-CMV co-occurrence with hypergeometric tests, applying a repertoire-size bias correction to TCR pairs. To estimate false discovery rates, a later analysis permuted the HLA or CMV assignments 20 times. In a later analysis, co-occurring TCRs were grouped using DBSCAN, and TCRdist sequence similarity was added for clustering within HLA-allele-positive subsets. Repertoires with fewer than 30,000 or more than 120,000 public chains were left out of co-occurrence clustering, as were four to six repertoires with anomalous nucleotide sharing. Held by TCRdb, this immuneACCESS table contains in-frame sequences only and omits some clones. Under half of the omission traces to an unresolved V gene where checked; the cause of the rest is unknown. D and trimming were read from the DNA, whereas the V and J calls and clone size are those reported in that table. In all, the sample holds 180,000 or so clones, and 76% of those were seen once. Around 1.6% of the sample is held by the ten biggest clonotypes.

The germline V end is reduced by 6 bases and the J end by 3 bases; junction bases left unmatched: 7. The germline V gene provides CDR1 SNHLY and CDR2 FYNNEI. The CDR3, from cysteine to phenylalanine, totals 14 residues. The read is trimmed to its CDR3 DNA, 42 bases read in frame from base 1. In total, roughly 670 healthy bone marrow donors made up the cohort. At the time of sampling, all cohort members were nominally healthy, though unrecorded immune exposures were likely present. The donor was CMV seronegative and was included in the group of a few hundred seronegative cohort members. A peripheral blood sample was collected from each donor, and TCR beta sequencing was performed on peripheral blood mononuclear cells. The Qiagen DNeasy Blood Extraction Kit was used to extract genomic DNA from the blood cell samples. As concerns this clone: What antigen it recognizes has not been identified. The input lacks base qualities; no much larger clone sits a single base away.

The sequence was obtained from a man younger than 35 in good health and CMV-seronegative. The chain employs TRBV2 and TRBJ2-7; 8 nucleotides in the junction match TRBD1. The sample taken for sequencing was PBMCs. CDR3 region: CASRLTGGSYEQYF. The bases are TGTGCCAGCAGGCTTACAGGGGGGAGCTACGAGCAGTACTTC.